Listed below are T cell receptor beta chains from one sample, sequenced in a study of blood T cell repertoires in COVID-19. TCRdb keeps only in-frame clones here, not all; method: immunoSEQ multiplex PCR. The repertoire holds approximately 81,000 clones, with about four fifths as singletons. The sample taken for sequencing was peripheral blood. The receptors were gathered from a human donor in a cohort sampled during active COVID-19. Each CDR3 is given with its conserved first and last residue. Fields, in order: clone size, J gene, V gene, D gene, CDR3 length, CDR3 protein, CDR3 DNA. A D gene is named only where the DNA matches it firmly. A row's size may be missing; if present it is once, few, many or a size class.

abundance: -; j_gene: TRBJ2-7; v_gene: TRBV19; d_gene: -; len: 12; CDR3aa: CASNQGGHEQYF; CDR3nt: TGTGCCAGTAATCAGGGTGGCCACGAGCAGTACTTC
abundance: -; j_gene: TRBJ2-1; v_gene: TRBV11-3; d_gene: TRBD2; len: 16; CDR3aa: CASSRSMGGGGGEQFF; CDR3nt: TGTGCCAGCAGCCGGTCCATGGGCGGGGGGGGTGGTGAGCAGTTCTTC
abundance: -; j_gene: TRBJ1-2; v_gene: TRBV18; d_gene: -; len: 12; CDR3aa: CASTPDSYGYTF; CDR3nt: TGTGCCAGCACCCCGGACAGCTATGGCTACACCTTC
abundance: once; j_gene: TRBJ1-2; v_gene: TRBV18; d_gene: -; len: 15; CDR3aa: CASSPLKDSSYGYTF; CDR3nt: TGTGCCAGCTCACCACTAAAAGACAGTTCCTATGGCTACACCTTC
abundance: -; j_gene: TRBJ1-5; v_gene: TRBV5-6; d_gene: -; len: 15; CDR3aa: CASSLEGGPVQPQHF; CDR3nt: TGTGCCAGCAGCTTGGAAGGAGGTCCTGTTCAGCCCCAGCATTTT
abundance: -; j_gene: TRBJ1-2; v_gene: TRBV6-4; d_gene: -; len: 13; CDR3aa: CASSEGLWRGYTF; CDR3nt: TGTGCCAGCAGTGAAGGACTCTGGCGGGGCTACACCTTC
abundance: -; j_gene: TRBJ1-5; v_gene: TRBV2; d_gene: -; len: 15; CDR3aa: CASRPGLGGEQPQHF; CDR3nt: TGTGCCAGCAGACCCGGTCTGGGAGGAGAGCAGCCCCAGCATTTT
abundance: -; j_gene: TRBJ2-7; v_gene: TRBV4-2; d_gene: TRBD2; len: 16; CDR3aa: CASSLTSGTSSYEQYF; CDR3nt: TGTGCCAGCAGCCTAACTTCCGGGACTAGCTCCTACGAGCAGTACTTC
abundance: -; j_gene: TRBJ2-3; v_gene: TRBV6-2/TRBV6-3; d_gene: TRBD2; len: 16; CDR3aa: CASSYTSSGGLATQYF; CDR3nt: TGTGCCAGCAGTTACACCTCTAGCGGGGGGTTAGCTACGCAGTATTTT
abundance: -; j_gene: TRBJ2-5; v_gene: TRBV6-6; d_gene: -; len: 14; CDR3aa: CASSPWDFQETQYF; CDR3nt: TGTGCCAGCAGTCCATGGGACTTCCAAGAGACCCAGTACTTC
abundance: -; j_gene: TRBJ1-4; v_gene: TRBV6-1; d_gene: -; len: 15; CDR3aa: CASSEQGSTNEKLFF; CDR3nt: TGTGCCAGCAGTGAACAGGGATCAACTAATGAAAAACTGTTTTTT
abundance: -; j_gene: TRBJ1-5; v_gene: TRBV19; d_gene: TRBD1; len: 15; CDR3aa: CASSGPTGVGQPQHF; CDR3nt: TGTGCCAGTAGTGGACCGACAGGGGTGGGTCAGCCCCAGCATTTT
abundance: few; j_gene: TRBJ1-5; v_gene: TRBV7-3; d_gene: -; len: 13; CDR3aa: CASSLRGHQPQHF; CDR3nt: TGTGCCAGCAGCTTAAGGGGCCATCAGCCCCAGCATTTT
abundance: -; j_gene: TRBJ1-2; v_gene: TRBV6-5; d_gene: -; len: 14; CDR3aa: CASTEAGDSYGYTF; CDR3nt: TGTGCCAGCACCGAGGCGGGGGATAGCTATGGCTACACCTTC
abundance: -; j_gene: TRBJ1-1; v_gene: TRBV3-1/TRBV3-2; d_gene: -; len: 15; CDR3aa: CASSHLGGGNTEAFF; CDR3nt: TGTGCCAGCAGCCACCTGGGCGGGGGCAATACTGAAGCTTTCTTT
abundance: -; j_gene: TRBJ2-2; v_gene: TRBV7-9; d_gene: -; len: 16; CDR3aa: CASSLSLTTSPGELFF; CDR3nt: TGTGCCAGCAGCTTATCCCTTACTACGTCACCCGGGGAGCTGTTTTTT
abundance: -; j_gene: TRBJ1-2; v_gene: TRBV29-1; d_gene: -; len: 13; CDR3aa: CSVLRGQEAGYTF; CDR3nt: TGCAGCGTCCTCAGGGGACAAGAAGCTGGCTACACCTTC
abundance: -; j_gene: TRBJ2-7; v_gene: TRBV4-2; d_gene: TRBD1; len: 16; CDR3aa: CASSQKRGQGFDEQYF; CDR3nt: TGTGCCAGCAGCCAGAAAAGGGGACAGGGATTTGACGAGCAGTACTTC
abundance: -; j_gene: TRBJ1-5; v_gene: TRBV11-2; d_gene: -; len: 16; CDR3aa: CASSARAGAPNQPQHF; CDR3nt: TGTGCCAGCAGTGCCAGGGCAGGGGCACCCAATCAGCCCCAGCATTTT
abundance: -; j_gene: TRBJ1-3; v_gene: TRBV18; d_gene: TRBD1; len: 15; CDR3aa: CASSPQGASGNTIYF; CDR3nt: TGTGCCAGCTCACCCCAGGGGGCGTCTGGAAACACCATATATTTT
abundance: -; j_gene: TRBJ1-5; v_gene: TRBV6-6; d_gene: -; len: 16; CDR3aa: CASSYSTGASNQPQHF; CDR3nt: TGTGCCAGCAGTTACTCGACAGGCGCGAGCAATCAGCCCCAGCATTTT
abundance: few; j_gene: TRBJ2-1; v_gene: TRBV19; d_gene: TRBD2; len: 15; CDR3aa: CASSIVTSGGGEQFF; CDR3nt: TGTGCCAGTAGTATCGTAACTAGCGGGGGCGGGGAGCAGTTCTTC
abundance: -; j_gene: TRBJ1-6; v_gene: TRBV21-1; d_gene: -; len: 14; CDR3aa: CASRFRKINSPLHF; CDR3nt: TGTGCCAGCAGGTTCAGGAAGATTAATTCACCCCTCCACTTT
abundance: -; j_gene: TRBJ1-5; v_gene: TRBV5-8; d_gene: TRBD1; len: 15; CDR3aa: CASDQGQGSNQPQHF; CDR3nt: TGTGCCAGCGACCAAGGACAGGGAAGCAATCAGCCCCAGCATTTT
abundance: -; j_gene: TRBJ2-6; v_gene: TRBV2; d_gene: -; len: 14; CDR3aa: CASSRAPGANVLTF; CDR3nt: TGTGCCAGCAGCAGGGCGCCTGGGGCCAACGTCCTGACTTTC